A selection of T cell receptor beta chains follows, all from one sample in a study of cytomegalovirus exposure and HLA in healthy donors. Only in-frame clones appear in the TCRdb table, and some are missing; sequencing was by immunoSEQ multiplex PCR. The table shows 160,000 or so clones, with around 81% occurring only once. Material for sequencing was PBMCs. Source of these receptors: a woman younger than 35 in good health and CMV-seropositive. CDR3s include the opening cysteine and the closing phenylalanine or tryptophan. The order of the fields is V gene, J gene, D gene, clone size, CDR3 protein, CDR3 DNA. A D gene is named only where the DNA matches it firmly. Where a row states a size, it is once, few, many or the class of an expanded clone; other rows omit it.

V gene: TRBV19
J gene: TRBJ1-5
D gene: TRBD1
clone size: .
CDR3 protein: CASIKTGEGQPQHF
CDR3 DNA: TGTGCCAGTATCAAGACAGGGGAAGGACAGCCCCAGCATTTT

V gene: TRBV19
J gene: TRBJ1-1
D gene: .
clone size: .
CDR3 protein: CASGIRQRAAFF
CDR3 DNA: TGTGCCAGTGGTATTCGACAGAGAGCTGCTTTCTTT

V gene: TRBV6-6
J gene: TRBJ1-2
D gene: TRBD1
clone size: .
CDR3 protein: CASSYVRTGEGGYTF
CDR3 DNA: TGTGCCAGCAGTTATGTACGGACAGGGGAGGGTGGCTACACCTTC

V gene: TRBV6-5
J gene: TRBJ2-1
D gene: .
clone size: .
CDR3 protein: CASSLDWNNEQFF
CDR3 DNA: TGTGCCAGCAGTCTGGACTGGAACAATGAGCAGTTCTTC

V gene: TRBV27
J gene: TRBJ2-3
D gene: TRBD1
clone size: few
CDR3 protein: CASSTTGVTSTDTQYF
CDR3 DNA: TGTGCCAGCAGCACTACAGGGGTTACCAGCACAGATACGCAGTATTTT

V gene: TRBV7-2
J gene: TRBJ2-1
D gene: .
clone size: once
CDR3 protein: CASSYVGLNEQFF
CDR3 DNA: TGTGCCAGCAGCTATGTCGGTTTAAATGAGCAGTTCTTC

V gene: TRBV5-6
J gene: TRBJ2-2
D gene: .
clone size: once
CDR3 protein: CASSLGGENTGELFF
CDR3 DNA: TGTGCCAGCAGCTTGGGGGGGGAGAACACCGGGGAGCTGTTTTTT

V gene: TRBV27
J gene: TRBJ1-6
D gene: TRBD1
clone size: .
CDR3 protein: CASSIMTGGRNSPLHF
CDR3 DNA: TGTGCCAGCAGTATAATGACAGGGGGTCGGAATTCACCCCTCCACTTT

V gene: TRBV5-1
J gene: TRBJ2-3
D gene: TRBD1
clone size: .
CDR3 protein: CASSLETGDIPDTQYF
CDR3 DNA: TGCGCCAGCAGCTTGGAGACAGGGGACATCCCAGATACGCAGTATTTT

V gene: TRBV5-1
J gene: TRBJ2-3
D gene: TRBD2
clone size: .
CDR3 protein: CASSFSGEGDTQYF
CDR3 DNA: TGCGCCAGCAGCTTTAGCGGGGAGGGAGATACGCAGTATTTT

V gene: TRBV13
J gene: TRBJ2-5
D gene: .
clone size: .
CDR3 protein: CASSPASRQWQETQYF
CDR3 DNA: TGTGCCAGCAGCCCGGCCTCCCGACAGTGGCAAGAGACCCAGTACTTC

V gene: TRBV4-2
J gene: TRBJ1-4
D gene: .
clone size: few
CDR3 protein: CASSQISEKLFF
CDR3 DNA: TGTGCCAGCAGCCAAATCTCGGAAAAACTGTTTTTT

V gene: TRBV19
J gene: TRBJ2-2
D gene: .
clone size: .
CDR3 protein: CASSPQVTGELFF
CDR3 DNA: TGTGCCAGTAGTCCCCAGGTCACCGGGGAGCTGTTTTTT

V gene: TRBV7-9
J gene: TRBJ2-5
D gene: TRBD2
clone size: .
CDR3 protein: CASSPSGTQETQYF
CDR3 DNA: TGTGCCAGCAGCCCTAGCGGGACTCAAGAGACCCAGTACTTC

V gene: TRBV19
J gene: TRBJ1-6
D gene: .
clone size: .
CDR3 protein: CASRKQGLNSPLHF
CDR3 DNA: TGTGCCAGTAGGAAACAGGGCTTGAATTCACCCCTCCACTTT

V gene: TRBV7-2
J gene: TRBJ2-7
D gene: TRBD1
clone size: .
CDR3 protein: CASSPGTGHPYEQYF
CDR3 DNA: TGTGCCAGCAGCCCGGGGACAGGGCACCCCTACGAGCAGTACTTC

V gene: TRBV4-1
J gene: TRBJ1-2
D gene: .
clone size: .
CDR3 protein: CASSQPRRRAGYGYTF
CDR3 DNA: TGCGCCAGCAGCCAACCTAGGCGCAGGGCTGGCTATGGCTACACCTTC

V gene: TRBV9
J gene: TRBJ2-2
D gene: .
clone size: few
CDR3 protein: CASSPMGAATDTGELFF
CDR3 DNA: TGTGCCAGCAGCCCGATGGGAGCAGCGACCGACACCGGGGAGCTGTTTTTT

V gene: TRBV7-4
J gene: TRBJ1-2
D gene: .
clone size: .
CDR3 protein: CASSLSTGVPPYYGYTF
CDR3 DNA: TGTGCCAGCAGCTTAAGTACCGGGGTCCCACCCTACTATGGCTACACCTTC

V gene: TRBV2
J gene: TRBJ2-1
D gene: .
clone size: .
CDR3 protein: CASTPSSYNEQFF
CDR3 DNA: TGTGCCAGCACTCCTAGCTCCTACAATGAGCAGTTCTTC

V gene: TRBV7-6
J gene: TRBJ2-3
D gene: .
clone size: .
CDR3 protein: CASSPARTVSTDTQYF
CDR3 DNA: TGTGCCAGCAGCCCCGCACGGACAGTTAGCACAGATACGCAGTATTTT

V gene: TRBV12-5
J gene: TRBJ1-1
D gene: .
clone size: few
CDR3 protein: CASGPPGIGLTEAFF
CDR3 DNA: TGTGCTAGTGGTCCGCCAGGGATTGGGCTCACTGAAGCTTTCTTT

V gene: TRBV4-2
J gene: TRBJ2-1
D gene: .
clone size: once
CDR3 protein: CASSQGQGEDNEQFF
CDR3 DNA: TGTGCCAGCAGCCAAGGCCAGGGTGAGGACAATGAGCAGTTCTTC

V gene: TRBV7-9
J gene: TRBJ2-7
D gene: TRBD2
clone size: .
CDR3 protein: CASSLGGLAGSSYEQYF
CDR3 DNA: TGTGCCAGCAGCTTAGGGGGGCTAGCGGGGTCCTCCTACGAGCAGTACTTC

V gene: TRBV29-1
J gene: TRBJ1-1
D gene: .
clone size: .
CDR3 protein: CSPFRVMNTEAFF
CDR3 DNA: TGCAGCCCCTTTCGGGTAATGAACACTGAAGCTTTCTTT

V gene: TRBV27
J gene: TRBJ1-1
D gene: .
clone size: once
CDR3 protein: CASSFPPFNGVNTEAFF
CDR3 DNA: TGTGCCAGCAGTTTCCCCCCCTTTAACGGGGTGAACACTGAAGCTTTCTTT

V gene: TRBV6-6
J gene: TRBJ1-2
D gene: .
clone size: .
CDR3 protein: CASTSPGGLGYGYTF
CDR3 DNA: TGTGCCAGCACCTCCCCGGGAGGGCTTGGCTATGGCTACACCTTC

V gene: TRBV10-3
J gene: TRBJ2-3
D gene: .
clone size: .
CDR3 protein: CAISEPQDTQYF
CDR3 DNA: TGTGCCATCAGTGAGCCCCAGGATACGCAGTATTTT